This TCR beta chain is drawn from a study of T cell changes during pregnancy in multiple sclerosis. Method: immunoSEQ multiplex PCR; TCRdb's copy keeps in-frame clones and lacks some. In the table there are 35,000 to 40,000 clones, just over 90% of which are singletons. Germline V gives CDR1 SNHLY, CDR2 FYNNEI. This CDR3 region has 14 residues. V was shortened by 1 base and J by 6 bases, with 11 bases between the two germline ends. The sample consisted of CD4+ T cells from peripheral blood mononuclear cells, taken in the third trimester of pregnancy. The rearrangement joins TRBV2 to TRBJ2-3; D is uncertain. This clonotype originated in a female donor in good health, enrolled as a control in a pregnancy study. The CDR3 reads CASSEGFNQDTQYF. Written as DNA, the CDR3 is TGTGCCAGCAGTGAAGGGTTCAATCAGGATACGCAGTATTTT.